Shown below are 31 T cell receptor beta chains from a single sample sequenced in a study of glioma-infiltrating T cells. Amplification of TCR alpha and beta CDR3 regions from RNA used iRepertoire nested multiplex PCR. TCRdb passed the multiplex PCR reads through MiXCR, listing each CDR3 protein once. The sample contains under 200,000 distinct CDR3 sequences, 30% to 40% of which appear only once. The material sequenced was glioma tissue, nonneoplastic brain tissue, or PBMCs (not recorded which). These receptors were taken from a human donor with low-grade glioma or glioblastoma, undergoing nonglioma brain surgery, or in good health (not recorded which).

The chain is built from TRBV7-9 and TRBJ2-6; TRBD2 matches at 8 bases. V lost 5 bases and J lost 1; bases outside the gene matches: 13. From germline, CDR1 is SEHNR and CDR2 FQNEAQ (reference sequence). The CDR3 consists of 19 residues. The chain's CDR3 is CASSPRAGALPSGANVLTF. In DNA, the CDR3 is TGTGCCAGCAGCCCCAGAGCGGGAGCCCTCCCTTCTGGGGCCAACGTCCTGACTTTC. Together with reference TRBV7-9 and TRBJ2-6, the CDR3 gives the full variable domain: DTGVSQNPRHKITKRGQNVTFRCDPISEHNRLYWYRQTLGQGPEFLTYFQNEAQLEKSRLLSDRFSAERPKGSFSTLEIQRTEQGDSAMYLCASSPRAGALPSGANVLTFGAGSRLTVL.

The sample holds a few counts of this clonotype. One junction end does not reproduce the germline sequence, and a read error may be involved. The chain's CDR3 is CTSSQASQRDPPGTQYF. In DNA form, the CDR3 reads TGTACCAGCAGCCAAGCTTCCCAGCGGGACCCGCCGGGGACCCAGTACTTC. The chain employs TRBV3-1 and TRBJ2-5; 7 bases match TRBD2. The germline V gene has CDR1 LGHDT and CDR2 YNNKEL (reference sequence). The CDR3 length is 17 residues.

This clonotype showed up many times. The V call is TRBV6-2 or TRBV6-3, the J call TRBJ1-2; D is uncertain. This CDR3 is built from 13 residues. The germline V gene has CDR1 MNHEY and CDR2 SVGEGT. V was cut by 0 bases and J by 4 bases, with 6 bases left in between. The chain's CDR3 is CASSYSDFYGYTF. CDR3 coding DNA: TGTGCCAGCAGTTACTCGGACTTCTATGGCTACACCTTC.

This clonotype was counted between two and nine times. The chain is built from TRBV7-8 and TRBJ2-3; TRBD2 matches at 8 bases. With V trimmed by 4 bases and J by 5 bases, 8 bases remained unmatched. This CDR3 has 15 residues. Germline V gives CDR1 SGHVS, CDR2 FQNEAQ. CDR3 nucleotide sequence: TGTGCCAGCAGCTCCCGACGGGGGGGCAGAGATACGCAGTATTTT. Its translation is CASSSRRGGRDTQYF.

Of note for this clonotype: This may come from a read error, since a much larger clone is one base off. This sequence joins TRBV12-5 and TRBJ2-1, with D possibly matching TRBD1 (5 bases). Between the trimmed V and J ends, which lost 1 base and 10 bases, there was a span of 14 bases. Per germline, CDR1 LGHNT and CDR2 FRNRAP. This CDR3 contains 14 residues. CDR3 region: CASGLDQTAQEQFF. The CDR3 DNA follows: TGTGCTAGTGGTTTGGACCAGACAGCCCAGGAGCAGTTCTTC.

At least ten counts were recorded for this clonotype. The chain uses TRBV28 and TRBJ1-2, with no clear D. This CDR3 spans 10 amino acids. V was shortened by 2 bases and J by 6 bases, with 1 base between the two germline ends. CDR1 and CDR2 from the germline V gene are MDHEN and SYDVKM. As DNA, the CDR3 is TGTGCCAGCAGTTTAAATGGCTACACCTTC. Encoded protein: CASSLNGYTF.

The V and J genes are TRBV19 and TRBJ2-1; 8 positions match TRBD2. CDR3 size: 16 residues. V shed 8 bases, J shed 6 bases, and the junction held 15 bases outside the gene matches. From germline, CDR1 is LNHDA and CDR2 SQIVND (reference sequence). The CDR3 loop is CASSNLGSGRGNEQFF. The CDR3 coding sequence is TGTGCCAGTTCCAATTTAGGGAGCGGGAGAGGCAATGAGCAGTTCTTC.

The table lists this clonotype with a few counts. The rearrangement joins TRBV5-1 to TRBJ2-3; D is perhaps TRBD1 or TRBD2 (6 bases each). This CDR3 comprises 15 residues. Trimming pared 8 bases from V and 7 bases from J, leaving 23 bases between. The germline V gene encodes CDR1 SGHRS and CDR2 YFSETQ. CDR3 sequence reads: CASRTTLQGDNTQYF. For the CDR3, the DNA is TGCGCCAGTCGGACTACCTTACAAGGGGACAATACGCAGTATTTT.

This clonotype was counted ten times or more. The chain joins TRBV4-3 to TRBJ2-3; D could derive from TRBD1 or TRBD2 (6 bases each). The germline V and J ends were trimmed by 5 bases and 4 bases, with 13 bases remaining between them. Germline lookup yields CDR1 LGHNA and CDR2 YSLEER. The CDR3 length is 14 residues. The CDR3 sequence: CASSSGASPDTQYF. CDR3 nucleotide sequence: TGCGCCAGCAGCTCGGGGGCTAGCCCAGATACGCAGTATTTT.

This clonotype was seen many times. The rearrangement joins TRBV12-3 or TRBV12-4 to TRBJ2-1; tentatively, D is TRBD2 (6 bases). Trimming removed 5 bases from V and 5 bases from J, with 10 bases in between. The CDR3 sequence is 13 residues long. In DNA form, the CDR3 reads TGTGCCAGCAGTCGGACTACGCACAATGAGCAGTTCTTC. It specifies CASSRTTHNEQFF.

This clonotype was recorded many times. This chain connects TRBV20-1 to TRBJ1-6; 7 nucleotides align to TRBD1. The ends lost 5 bases at V and 0 bases at J; junction bases unmatched: 7. CDR3 length: 16 amino acids. CDR1 is DFQATT and CDR2 is SNEGSKA in the germline V gene (reference sequence). The CDR3 protein is CSAWGGQSSYNSPLHF. The CDR3 DNA follows: TGCAGTGCTTGGGGGGGACAGAGCTCCTATAATTCACCCCTCCACTTT.

This clonotype was found a few times. Relative to the germline gene, one junction end is altered; a read error may explain this. J is TRBJ2-7 and V is TRBV7-7; 8 bases align to TRBD2. CDR1 is SSHAT, CDR2 FNYEAQ, per germline (reference sequence). The CDR3 covers 15 residues. The CDR3 is CASSPLAGITNEQYF. The CDR3, as DNA: TGTGCTAGCAGCCCGTTAGCGGGAATCACAAACGAGCAGTACTTC.

Remarks on this clonotype: The junction and the germline gene differ at one end; a read error may be behind it. The chain joins TRBV27 to TRBJ1-2; a weak D match, TRBD1 (6 bases). Germline CDR1 is MNHEY and CDR2 is SMNVEV (reference sequence). The CDR3 has 13 residues. CDR3 DNA sequence: TGCGCCAGCAAGCGGGACACCAACTATGGCTACACCTTC. Protein sequence: CASKRDTNYGYTF.

The chain employs TRBV12-3 or TRBV12-4 and TRBJ1-1; D remains unclear. V lost 5 bases, J lost 4 bases, and 11 bases lay in between. The CDR3 covers 13 residues. CDR3 DNA: TGTGCCAGCAGTAAAACTAGGTCCACTGAAGCTTTCTTT. Protein: CASSKTRSTEAFF.

This clonotype was seen ten or more times. The chain carries TRBV27 and TRBJ2-7; a weak D match, TRBD2 (5 bases). Germline V gene lookup returns CDR1 MNHEY and CDR2 SMNVEV (reference sequence). V gave up 1 base and J gave up 3 bases, with 10 bases separating them. The CDR3 spans 14 residues. CDR3: CASSLFGVGYEQYF. The CDR3 DNA reads TGTGCCAGCAGTTTATTCGGGGTAGGCTACGAGCAGTACTTC.

J is TRBJ1-1 and V is TRBV12-3 or TRBV12-4; D gene unclear. This CDR3 is built from 14 residues. Trimming pared 2 bases from V and 0 bases from J, leaving 7 bases between. Written as DNA, the CDR3 is TGTGCCAGCAGTTTACGGCCCCTGAACACTGAAGCTTTCTTT. Translation gives CASSLRPLNTEAFF.

This clonotype was counted ten times or more. This chain links TRBV6-1 with TRBJ2-7, with TRBD2 matching over 12 bases. Germline lookup yields CDR1 MNHNS and CDR2 SASEGT. The CDR3 runs to 15 residues. The V segment lost 6 bases and the J segment 2 bases; nucleotides outside the gene matches: 5. CDR3: CASRDLAGGAYEQYF. CDR3 bases: TGTGCCAGCAGAGACCTAGCGGGAGGGGCCTACGAGCAGTACTTC.

J is TRBJ1-5 and V is TRBV20-1, with unresolved D. The germline V gene encodes CDR1 DFQATT and CDR2 SNEGSKA (reference sequence). V dropped 5 bases and J dropped 4 bases, with 12 bases sitting between them. CDR3 size: 13 residues. This chain's CDR3 is CSARDKVNQPQHF. The CDR3 DNA is TGCAGTGCTCGTGACAAAGTAAATCAGCCCCAGCATTTT.

For this clonotype: This may be a read error, as it is one base from a much larger clone. V usage is TRBV29-1 and J usage is TRBJ1-1; D is unresolved. Germline CDR1 SQVTM, CDR2 ANQGSEA. V was shortened by 1 base and J by 4 bases, with 10 bases between the two germline ends. This CDR3 region has 13 residues. CDR3 protein: CSVEASWGTEAFF. The CDR3 coding sequence is TGCAGCGTTGAAGCTTCATGGGGCACTGAAGCTTTCTTT.

Note on this clonotype: A much larger clone differs by one base, so this may be a read error. The chain carries TRBV20-1 and TRBJ2-7; TRBD1 aligns across 8 bases. The CDR3 runs to 15 residues. Germline V gene data show CDR1 as DFQATT and CDR2 as SNEGSKA (reference sequence). The CDR3 sequence: CSSSPRTGTTYEQYF. The CDR3 DNA follows: TGCAGTTCTAGTCCCCGGACAGGGACGACCTACGAGCAGTACTTC.

This clonotype was seen a few times. The genes are TRBV4-1 and TRBJ2-7; 9 nucleotides line up with TRBD1. J lost 6 bases, V lost 4 bases, and 19 bases had no gene match. The length of the CDR3 is 18 residues. Germline loops: CDR1 MGHRA, CDR2 YSYEKL. For the CDR3, the DNA is TGCGCCAGCAGCCTAGTGACAGGGGGGGACGCGGGCTTGGTCGAGCAGTACTTC. Its translation: CASSLVTGGDAGLVEQYF.

The chain is built from TRBV12-3 or TRBV12-4 and TRBJ1-2, with D possibly TRBD1 on 6 matching bases. The V gene lost 6 bases and the J gene lost 9 bases, with 17 bases spanning the gap. The CDR3 is 13 residues long. This chain's CDR3 is CASSPRGARRYTF. The CDR3 region has the DNA TGTGCCAGCAGCCCAAGGGGGGCGCGGCGCTACACCTTC.

On this clonotype itself: This CDR3 is missing its conserved last phenylalanine or tryptophan, likely due to a read error. This chain uses TRBV4-3 with TRBJ1-2, with D unresolved. Germline-derived CDR1 and CDR2 are LGHNA and YSLEER. The CDR3 has 17 residues. Trimming cost V 0 bases and J 0 bases, with 14 bases left between them. The DNA for the CDR3 is TGCGCCAGCAGCCAAGAGTCCTTGGCGCACGCTAACTATGGCTACACCCTC. Translating gives CASSQESLAHANYGYTL.

This clonotype showed up just once. This sequence joins TRBV7-9 and TRBJ1-2, with TRBD1 matching 12 bases. CDR1 and CDR2 from the germline V gene are SEHNR and FQNEAQ (reference sequence). The CDR3 consists of 17 residues. Trimming at V came to 4 bases and at J to 1 base, leaving 7 bases not matched to a gene. CDR3 bases: TGTGCCAGCAGCTGGGGACAGGGGGCGAATTTTAACTATGGCTACACCTTC. Translating it yields CASSWGQGANFNYGYTF.

This clonotype has a handful of counts. The chain joins TRBV18 to TRBJ2-7, with 7 bases aligning to TRBD1. The CDR3 has 16 residues. The junction had 11 bases not matched to a gene; V was cut back by 4 bases and J by 2 bases. Per germline, CDR1 KGHSH and CDR2 LQKENI. The chain's CDR3 is CASSRTGTADPYEQYF. CDR3 bases: TGTGCCAGCTCACGGACCGGGACAGCGGACCCCTACGAGCAGTACTTC.

V and J are TRBV20-1 and TRBJ1-5, with TRBD1 as a possible D gene (5 bases). Germline V gene sequence: CDR1 DFQATT, CDR2 SNEGSKA (reference sequence). Deletions cut 6 bases from V and 4 bases from J, with 22 bases between. CDR3 length: 16 amino acids. The CDR3 protein is CSAVRALDSQNQPQHF. The CDR3 DNA reads as TGCAGTGCGGTGAGGGCTCTTGACAGCCAAAATCAGCCCCAGCATTTT.

This clonotype was seen only a few times. The CDR3 loop is CAISEPYFNEQFF. The CDR3 DNA is TGTGCCATCTCCGAACCCTACTTCAATGAGCAGTTCTTC. The J gene is TRBJ2-1, the V gene TRBV10-3; D is undetermined. Germline loops: CDR1 ENHRY, CDR2 SYGVKD. The CDR3 spans 13 residues. With 8 bases removed from V and 6 bases from J, the gap between germline ends came to 14 bases.

The V gene is TRBV4-1, the J gene TRBJ2-3; the D is unclear. Germline V gene sequence: CDR1 MGHRA, CDR2 YSYEKL. Trimming shortened V by 1 base and J by 1 base, and 6 bases separated the two germline ends. CDR3 size: 14 residues. CDR3 sequence: CASSQGPRTDTQYF. The CDR3 DNA reads as TGCGCCAGCAGCCAAGGACCTCGCACAGATACGCAGTATTTT.

Points on this clonotype: This may be a read error: a much more frequent sequence differs by one nucleotide. The V call is TRBV12-3 or TRBV12-4, the J call TRBJ2-3, with D possibly TRBD1 on 6 matching bases. Between the trimmed V and J ends, which lost 7 bases and 6 bases, there was a span of 14 bases. The CDR3 sequence is 13 residues long. The CDR3 DNA follows: TGTGCCAGCACCGACAAGACAGGCGATACGCAGTATTTT. Protein product: CASTDKTGDTQYF.

This clonotype was counted many times. This chain uses TRBV20-1 with TRBJ2-7; 12 bases are shared with TRBD2. Germline-derived CDR1 and CDR2 are DFQATT and SNEGSKA (reference sequence). The CDR3 length is 13 residues. The V and J ends lost 8 bases and 6 bases, in that order; junction bases with no gene match: 8. CDR3 protein: CSSPGLAGREQYF. CDR3 nucleotides: TGCAGTTCACCGGGACTAGCGGGTCGCGAGCAGTACTTC.

As for this clonotype: A much larger clone differs by one base, so this may be a read error. The chain uses TRBV6-5 and TRBJ2-2, with TRBD1 matching 7 bases. The trim removed 9 bases at V and 2 bases at J, leaving 15 bases unmatched. CDR3 length equals 17 residues. Per germline, CDR1 MNHEY and CDR2 SVGAGI. This CDR3 reads CARSPFGEGANTGELFF. The CDR3 coding sequence is TGTGCCAGAAGTCCCTTCGGAGAGGGGGCAAACACCGGGGAGCTGTTTTTT.